The rows below give T cell receptor beta chains drawn from one sample of a study of OX40 agonist ivuxolimab in advanced cancers. The data were produced by immunoSEQ multiplex PCR, yet TCRdb's version contains in-frame clones alone and is incomplete. In the table there are fewer than 65,000 clones, around 87% of which are singletons. Here the sequenced sample was CD4+ or CD8+ T cells sorted from blood, taken in a trial of the OX40 agonist ivuxolimab. These receptors originate from an adult with an advanced solid tumor such as melanoma, head and neck, liver or kidney cancer. CDR3s include the opening cysteine and the closing phenylalanine or tryptophan. The D gene is left open where the match is weak. Clone size is shown for a subset of rows, as once, few, many or a class of expanded clone.

d_gene: .
j_gene: TRBJ2-7
abundance: .
len: 11
v_gene: TRBV7-2
CDR3nt: TGTGCCAGCAGCCCTTCCTACGAGCAGTACTTC
CDR3aa: CASSPSYEQYF

d_gene: TRBD2
j_gene: TRBJ2-3
abundance: .
len: 15
v_gene: TRBV7-3
CDR3nt: TGTGCCAGCAGCCCAATCGGGGGGAGCACAGATACGCAGTATTTT
CDR3aa: CASSPIGGSTDTQYF

d_gene: .
j_gene: TRBJ1-1
abundance: .
len: 15
v_gene: TRBV5-1
CDR3nt: TGCGCCAGCAGCTCTGGTGGCCACCCGAACACTGAAGCTTTCTTT
CDR3aa: CASSSGGHPNTEAFF

d_gene: .
j_gene: TRBJ1-5
abundance: .
len: 13
v_gene: TRBV30
CDR3nt: TGTGCCTGGAGTCTGACCGGCAATCAGCCCCAGCATTTT
CDR3aa: CAWSLTGNQPQHF

d_gene: .
j_gene: TRBJ1-1
abundance: .
len: 15
v_gene: TRBV7-6
CDR3nt: TGTGCCAGCAGCTCAAGGCACCCATACGGCACTGAAGCTTTCTTT
CDR3aa: CASSSRHPYGTEAFF

d_gene: TRBD1
j_gene: TRBJ1-2
abundance: .
len: 16
v_gene: TRBV10-2
CDR3nt: TGCGCCAGCAGTGAGGGACGCCTAACAGGGACAGCTGGCTACACCTTC
CDR3aa: CASSEGRLTGTAGYTF

d_gene: .
j_gene: TRBJ2-2
abundance: .
len: 15
v_gene: TRBV5-4
CDR3nt: TGTGCCAGCAGCTTTAGGGAGAGGCCCGCGATTGGGCTGTTTTTT
CDR3aa: CASSFRERPAIGLFF

d_gene: .
j_gene: TRBJ2-3
abundance: .
len: 14
v_gene: TRBV7-9
CDR3nt: TGTGCCAGCAGCTTAAGGCAGAGCACAGATACGCAGTATTTT
CDR3aa: CASSLRQSTDTQYF

d_gene: .
j_gene: TRBJ1-4
abundance: .
len: 15
v_gene: TRBV5-5
CDR3nt: TGTGCCAGCAGCGTAGCCCTTGCAACTAATGAAAAACTGTTTTTT
CDR3aa: CASSVALATNEKLFF

d_gene: TRBD1
j_gene: TRBJ2-7
abundance: .
len: 15
v_gene: TRBV11-2
CDR3nt: TGTGCCAGCAGCCCCTTTAGGGGACAGGGCTACGAGCAGTACTTC
CDR3aa: CASSPFRGQGYEQYF

d_gene: TRBD2
j_gene: TRBJ2-5
abundance: .
len: 16
v_gene: TRBV19
CDR3nt: TGTGCCAGTAGTATAAACCCCACTAGCGGACAAGAGACCCAGTACTTC
CDR3aa: CASSINPTSGQETQYF

d_gene: .
j_gene: TRBJ2-5
abundance: .
len: 14
v_gene: TRBV5-1
CDR3nt: TGCGCCAGCAGCTTGACTAGTAGCCAAGAGACCCAGTACTTC
CDR3aa: CASSLTSSQETQYF

d_gene: TRBD1
j_gene: TRBJ1-2
abundance: .
len: 13
v_gene: TRBV2
CDR3nt: TGTGCCAGCGGAGGGACAGGAGAGTATGGCTACACCTTC
CDR3aa: CASGGTGEYGYTF

d_gene: .
j_gene: TRBJ2-3
abundance: once
len: 16
v_gene: TRBV7-2
CDR3nt: TGTGCCAGCAGCCCCGCCCCCGGACAAGGGAAAGATACGCAGTATTTT
CDR3aa: CASSPAPGQGKDTQYF

d_gene: .
j_gene: TRBJ2-6
abundance: .
len: 15
v_gene: TRBV5-1
CDR3nt: TGCGCCAGCAGCGATATAGTCTCTGGGGCCAACGTCCTGACTTTC
CDR3aa: CASSDIVSGANVLTF

d_gene: .
j_gene: TRBJ2-5
abundance: .
len: 11
v_gene: TRBV5-1
CDR3nt: TGCGCCAGCAGCTTGGGGGAGGCCCAGTACTTC
CDR3aa: CASSLGEAQYF

d_gene: .
j_gene: TRBJ2-6
abundance: few
len: 15
v_gene: TRBV6-1
CDR3nt: TGTGCCAGCAGCCCCTGGGGTTCTGGGGCCAACGTCCTGACTTTC
CDR3aa: CASSPWGSGANVLTF

d_gene: TRBD1
j_gene: TRBJ2-7
abundance: .
len: 16
v_gene: TRBV29-1
CDR3nt: TGCAGCGTTAAAGTTACCCGGGACAGGGGATCGAACGAGCAGTACTTC
CDR3aa: CSVKVTRDRGSNEQYF

d_gene: .
j_gene: TRBJ2-1
abundance: .
len: 11
v_gene: TRBV6-1
CDR3nt: TGTGCCAGCAGATTAGAGGATCGGCAGTTCTTC
CDR3aa: CASRLEDRQFF

d_gene: .
j_gene: TRBJ2-7
abundance: .
len: 15
v_gene: TRBV14
CDR3nt: TGTGCCAGCAGCTCTAGGGGACACCTCCGATACGAGCAGTACTTC
CDR3aa: CASSSRGHLRYEQYF

d_gene: .
j_gene: TRBJ2-7
abundance: .
len: 13
v_gene: TRBV29-1
CDR3nt: TGCAGCGTTGGGACACCCCCGGCGTACGAGCAGTACTTC
CDR3aa: CSVGTPPAYEQYF

d_gene: .
j_gene: TRBJ1-1
abundance: .
len: 13
v_gene: TRBV9
CDR3nt: TGTGCCAGCAGCAGGGAGGGCCACACTGAAGCTTTCTTT
CDR3aa: CASSREGHTEAFF

d_gene: .
j_gene: TRBJ1-1
abundance: .
len: 13
v_gene: TRBV6-6
CDR3nt: TGTGCCAGCAGTTACTATGCGGACACTGAAGCTTTCTTT
CDR3aa: CASSYYADTEAFF

d_gene: .
j_gene: TRBJ1-6
abundance: .
len: 13
v_gene: TRBV11-2
CDR3nt: TGTGCCAGCAGCTTAGACTGGAATTCACCCCTCCACTTT
CDR3aa: CASSLDWNSPLHF

d_gene: TRBD2
j_gene: TRBJ2-5
abundance: .
len: 16
v_gene: TRBV7-3
CDR3nt: TGTGCCAGCAGCCTTGGGACTAGCGGGACCCACGAGACCCAGTACTTC
CDR3aa: CASSLGTSGTHETQYF

d_gene: .
j_gene: TRBJ2-2
abundance: .
len: 13
v_gene: TRBV5-1
CDR3nt: TGCGCCAGCAGCACGACAGGCCCCGGGGAGCTGTTTTTT
CDR3aa: CASSTTGPGELFF

d_gene: TRBD1
j_gene: TRBJ2-3
abundance: .
len: 16
v_gene: TRBV5-4
CDR3nt: TGTGCCAGCAGCTTGGTCGGGACAGGGGGATCAGATACGCAGTATTTT
CDR3aa: CASSLVGTGGSDTQYF

d_gene: TRBD2
j_gene: TRBJ2-2
abundance: .
len: 17
v_gene: TRBV2
CDR3nt: TGTGCCACCTGGACTAGCGGGGGGAACCCGAACACCGGGGAGCTGTTTTTT
CDR3aa: CATWTSGGNPNTGELFF

d_gene: TRBD1
j_gene: TRBJ1-6
abundance: .
len: 16
v_gene: TRBV5-6
CDR3nt: TGTGCCAGCAGATACGGGACAGGGGCACGTAATTCACCCCTCCACTTT
CDR3aa: CASRYGTGARNSPLHF

d_gene: TRBD1
j_gene: TRBJ1-1
abundance: once
len: 14
v_gene: TRBV27
CDR3nt: TGTGCCAGCAGTCCCCGGGCAGGGGGCACTGAAGCTTTCTTT
CDR3aa: CASSPRAGGTEAFF

d_gene: TRBD2
j_gene: TRBJ2-7
abundance: .
len: 16
v_gene: TRBV9
CDR3nt: TGTGCCAGCAGTCCTGGGAGGGATATAAGCTCCTACGAGCAGTACTTC
CDR3aa: CASSPGRDISSYEQYF

d_gene: .
j_gene: TRBJ2-5
abundance: .
len: 14
v_gene: TRBV11-2
CDR3nt: TGTGCCAGCAGCTTGGAGAGGGGACGGGAGACCCAGTACTTC
CDR3aa: CASSLERGRETQYF

d_gene: TRBD2
j_gene: TRBJ2-1
abundance: .
len: 18
v_gene: TRBV15
CDR3nt: TGTGCCACCAGCAGAGGGGTCGGCGGGAGAGGGTCCTACAATGAGCAGTTCTTC
CDR3aa: CATSRGVGGRGSYNEQFF

d_gene: .
j_gene: TRBJ2-5
abundance: .
len: 13
v_gene: TRBV18
CDR3nt: TGTGCCAGCTCGCGCGAAAGCCAAGAGACCCAGTACTTC
CDR3aa: CASSRESQETQYF

d_gene: .
j_gene: TRBJ2-6
abundance: .
len: 14
v_gene: TRBV5-1
CDR3nt: TGCGCCAGCAGCTTGAGTCCGGGGGCCAACGTCCTGACTTTC
CDR3aa: CASSLSPGANVLTF

d_gene: TRBD1
j_gene: TRBJ1-5
abundance: .
len: 15
v_gene: TRBV6-6
CDR3nt: TGTGCCAGCAGGAGGACAGGCCCAAGCAATCAGCCCCAGCATTTT
CDR3aa: CASRRTGPSNQPQHF

d_gene: .
j_gene: TRBJ2-3
abundance: .
len: 15
v_gene: TRBV6-1
CDR3nt: TGTGCCACCCTCGCAGGCCTCTCTAGCACAGATACGCAGTATTTT
CDR3aa: CATLAGLSSTDTQYF

d_gene: .
j_gene: TRBJ1-1
abundance: .
len: 14
v_gene: TRBV6-5
CDR3nt: TGTGCCAGCAACGGGAGAACAGTGAACACTGAAGCTTTCTTT
CDR3aa: CASNGRTVNTEAFF

d_gene: .
j_gene: TRBJ1-1
abundance: once
len: 12
v_gene: TRBV28
CDR3nt: TGTGCCAGCAGTTTCTTGGGCACTGAAGCTTTCTTT
CDR3aa: CASSFLGTEAFF

d_gene: .
j_gene: TRBJ2-2
abundance: .
len: 16
v_gene: TRBV11-3
CDR3nt: TGTGCCAGCAGCTTAGGAGGAGTGAGTAGTACCGGGGAGCTGTTTTTT
CDR3aa: CASSLGGVSSTGELFF